The 25 T cell receptor beta chains in this list originate from one sample, sequenced in a study of T cell repertoires in cytomegalovirus infection (dated by TCRdb to the late 2010s). Sequencer: Illumina HiSeq 1500. TCRdb passed the public sequencing reads through fastp at Q25 and MiXCR, retaining productive beta sequences. Rows with a matching CDR3 protein are joined into one entry that keeps the most common DNA and genes. A total of under 200,000 distinct CDR3 sequences appear in this sample, more than 9% of them only once. The top ten clonotypes cover about 4.6% of the sample. The sequenced sample was PBMCs. These receptors all come from a human donor in good health (CMV status not recorded). Some clones in this sample may be carry-over from other donors' samples.

This clonotype has just a few counts. The chain joins TRBV6-6 to TRBJ1-5; TRBD1 aligns across 11 bases. CDR3 length: 18 residues. CDR1 and CDR2 from the germline V gene are MNHNY and SVGAGI (reference sequence). V shed 5 bases, J shed 0 bases, and the junction held 9 bases outside the gene matches. The chain's CDR3 is CASSTWDRGDYSNQPQHF. CDR3 sequence (DNA): TGTGCCAGCAGTACCTGGGACAGGGGGGACTATAGCAATCAGCCCCAGCATTTT.

This clonotype was seen many times. V usage is TRBV7-6 and J usage is TRBJ1-5; no firm D call. V lost 9 bases to trimming and J lost 1 base, with 10 bases between them. The CDR3 runs 13 residues. The germline gives CDR1 SGHVS, CDR2 FNYEAQ. This CDR3 is CASARMSNQPQHF. The CDR3 DNA reads TGTGCCAGTGCCAGGATGAGCAATCAGCCCCAGCATTTT. Based on the CDR3 plus reference TRBV7-6 and TRBJ1-5, the full variable domain is GAGVSQSPRYKVTKRGQDVALRCDPISGHVSLYWYRQALGQGPEFLTYFNYEAQQDKSGLPNDRFSAERPEGSISTLTIQRTEQRDSAMYRCASARMSNQPQHFGDGTRLSIL.

This clonotype was seen a few times. V is TRBV28 and J is TRBJ1-5; D might be TRBD1 (6 bases). The CDR3 has 14 residues. The germline V gene encodes CDR1 MDHEN and CDR2 SYDVKM. V was shortened by 2 bases and J by 6 bases, with 11 bases between the two germline ends. The CDR3 sequence: CASSLMGGSQPQHF. CDR3 coding DNA: TGTGCCAGCAGTTTAATGGGGGGCAGTCAGCCCCAGCATTTT.

This clonotype came up a few times. One end of the junction does not line up with germline, which may come from a read error. The chain couples TRBV4-1 to TRBJ1-5; D may be TRBD1 (6 bases). Germline CDR1 is MGHRA and CDR2 is YSYEKL. CDR3 length equals 16 residues. CDR3 amino acids: CARTHHRVYSNQPQHF. The CDR3 coding sequence is TGTGCCCGAACCCATCACAGGGTCTATAGCAATCAGCCCCAGCATTTT.

The genes are TRBV12-3 or TRBV12-4 and TRBJ2-5; D is undetermined. V was clipped by 5 bases and J by 1 base, with 11 bases between them. This CDR3 comprises 14 residues. The CDR3 is CASSPLGFQETQYF. The CDR3 DNA follows: TGTGCCAGCAGTCCCCTAGGATTCCAAGAGACCCAGTACTTC.

In its sample, this clonotype was seen many times. The genes are TRBV7-2 and TRBJ1-2; D ambiguous. Trimming took off 4 bases at V and 3 bases at J, with 18 bases between the two ends. The CDR3 covers 16 residues. Germline lookup yields CDR1 SGHTA and CDR2 FQGNSA. The CDR3 DNA sequence: TGTGCCAGCAGCTCGTACACACGCGGGCGGGACTATGGCTACACCTTC. Residues: CASSSYTRGRDYGYTF. Full variable domain (outside the CDR3, taken from reference TRBV7-2 and TRBJ1-2): GAGVSQSPSNKVTEKGKDVELRCDPISGHTALYWYRQSLGQGLEFLIYFQGNSAPDKSGLPSDRFSAERTGGSVSTLTIQRTQQEDSAVYLCASSSYTRGRDYGYTFGSGTRLTVV.

This clonotype was picked up a small number of times. The V call is TRBV5-6, the J call TRBJ1-2; 12 bases fit TRBD1. Trimming at V came to 0 bases and at J to 6 bases, leaving 12 bases not matched to a gene. CDR3 length equals 18 residues. Germline V gene sequence: CDR1 SGHDT, CDR2 YYEEEE. The DNA for the CDR3 is TGTGCCAGCAGCTTGGTGGGACCGGGACAGGGGGCGCGGAATGGCTACACCTTC. This translates into CASSLVGPGQGARNGYTF.

This clonotype was found many times. The chain joins TRBV7-2 to TRBJ2-3, with TRBD2 matching 11 bases. The V gene end was trimmed by 5 bases and the J gene end by 5 bases; junction bases not matched to a gene: 12. CDR1 and CDR2 (germline): SGHTA, FQGNSA. The CDR3 extends over 17 amino acids. The CDR3 bases are TGTGCCAGCAGCCCACTCGGGGGTAGCGGGAGGGGAGATACGCAGTATTTT. The encoded protein is CASSPLGGSGRGDTQYF.

This clonotype came up many times. CDR3 coding DNA: TGTGCCAGCAGCCCTGGACTTAACACCGGGGAGCTGTTTTTT. Translated: CASSPGLNTGELFF. The chain employs TRBV7-2 and TRBJ2-2; D perhaps matches TRBD2 (5 bases). Germline V gives CDR1 SGHTA, CDR2 FQGNSA. CDR3 size: 14 residues. The V end lost 5 bases, the J end lost 2 bases, and 9 bases lay between the germline ends.

This clonotype was found many times. The rearrangement uses TRBV7-2 and TRBJ1-4, with D perhaps TRBD1 (5 bases). The CDR3 runs 16 residues. V was shortened by 5 bases and J by 0 bases, with 13 bases between the two germline ends. CDR1 and CDR2 from the germline V gene are SGHTA and FQGNSA. CDR3 sequence: CASSPSGGATNEKLFF. In DNA, the CDR3 is TGTGCCAGCAGCCCCTCGGGGGGGGCAACTAATGAAAAACTGTTTTTT.

The sample holds many counts of this clonotype. The chain links TRBV7-2 to TRBJ2-1; D is ambiguous. Germline V gene data show CDR1 as SGHTA and CDR2 as FQGNSA. CDR3 length: 12 residues. V lost 5 bases and J lost 2, with 4 bases in between. The CDR3: CASSPAYNEQFF. DNA for the CDR3: TGTGCCAGCAGCCCCGCCTACAATGAGCAGTTCTTC. The complete variable domain, with remaining parts taken from reference TRBV7-2 and TRBJ2-1, reads GAGVSQSPSNKVTEKGKDVELRCDPISGHTALYWYRQSLGQGLEFLIYFQGNSAPDKSGLPSDRFSAERTGGSVSTLTIQRTQQEDSAVYLCASSPAYNEQFFGPGTRLTVL.

This clonotype was counted between two and nine times. The chain carries TRBV18 and TRBJ2-1; D unclear. Trimming pared 2 bases from V and 2 bases from J, leaving 13 bases between. The V gene's germline CDR1 is KGHSH and CDR2 LQKENI. The length of the CDR3 is 16 residues. The CDR3 sequence: CASSPRLQSTYNEQFF. The DNA of the CDR3 is TGTGCCAGCTCACCAAGACTTCAATCTACCTACAATGAGCAGTTCTTC.

In this sample, this clonotype turned up many times. This chain connects TRBV6-2 or TRBV6-3 to TRBJ1-2; no reliable D call. This CDR3 spans 11 amino acids. V was trimmed by 2 bases and J by 8 bases, leaving 6 bases between them. From germline, CDR1 is MNHEY and CDR2 SVGEGT. The CDR3 is CASSYPSGYTF. In DNA, the CDR3 is TGTGCCAGCAGTTACCCATCAGGCTACACCTTC.

The rearrangement joins TRBV6-6 to TRBJ2-7; 7 bases map to TRBD1. V shed 4 bases and J 2 bases; nucleotides not matched to a gene: 5. The CDR3 length is 14 residues. Germline loops: CDR1 MNHNY, CDR2 SVGAGI (reference sequence). CDR3 loop: CASSSTGSPYEQYF. The CDR3 DNA reads TGTGCCAGCAGTTCGACAGGGTCGCCCTACGAGCAGTACTTC.

This clonotype occurred many times. The chain recombines TRBV7-2 with TRBJ2-5; 11 positions match TRBD2. J lost 5 bases, V lost 4 bases, and 6 bases had no gene match. CDR1 is SGHTA and CDR2 is FQGNSA in the germline V gene. The CDR3 covers 15 residues. CDR3 in amino acids: CASSSLAGGLETQYF. CDR3 nucleotides: TGTGCCAGCAGCTCCTTAGCGGGGGGGCTGGAGACCCAGTACTTC.

This clonotype was seen repeatedly, ten times or more. CDR3 residues: CASSLLAGPLYEQYF. The CDR3 DNA sequence: TGTGCCAGCAGCTTGCTAGCGGGACCTCTCTACGAGCAGTACTTC. The chain joins TRBV7-2 to TRBJ2-7; TRBD2 matches at 9 bases. CDR1 is SGHTA, CDR2 FQGNSA, per germline. The trim removed 3 bases at V and 3 bases at J, leaving 6 bases unmatched. This CDR3 is built from 15 residues. The full variable domain, rest sourced from reference TRBV7-2 and TRBJ2-7, is GAGVSQSPSNKVTEKGKDVELRCDPISGHTALYWYRQSLGQGLEFLIYFQGNSAPDKSGLPSDRFSAERTGGSVSTLTIQRTQQEDSAVYLCASSLLAGPLYEQYFGPGTRLTVT.

This clonotype was recorded many times. The V gene is TRBV6-5, the J gene TRBJ1-1; D gene uncertain. V lost 0 bases and J lost 4, with 12 bases in between. The CDR3 totals 15 residues. Germline lookup yields CDR1 MNHEY and CDR2 SVGAGI. The CDR3 coding sequence is TGTGCCAGCAGTTACTCCGCGGGTTACGGCACTGAAGCTTTCTTT. It codes for CASSYSAGYGTEAFF.

The chain recombines TRBV29-1 with TRBJ1-2; 10 nucleotides agree with TRBD1. Germline V gene data show CDR1 as SQVTM and CDR2 as ANQGSEA. The V gene end was trimmed by 6 bases and the J gene end by 8 bases; junction bases not matched to a gene: 6. The CDR3 is 12 amino acids. CDR3 nucleotide sequence: TGCAGCGTGATGACAGGGGGCGCCGGCTACACCTTC. This gives the protein CSVMTGGAGYTF.

The chain is built from TRBV30 and TRBJ2-7; TRBD1 might be the D (6 bases). CDR3 size: 15 residues. Trimming pared 2 bases from V and 0 bases from J, leaving 14 bases between. Germline V lookup: CDR1 GTSNPN, CDR2 SVGIG (reference sequence). The CDR3 nucleotides read TGTGCCTGGAGTACGTGGGACACCCGCTCCTACGAGCAGTACTTC. The encoded protein is CAWSTWDTRSYEQYF. The full variable domain, its missing parts supplied by reference TRBV30 and TRBJ2-7, is SQTIHQWPATLVQPVGSPLSLECTVEGTSNPNLYWYRQAAGRGLQLLFYSVGIGQISSEVPQNLSASRPQDRQFILSSKKLLLSDSGFYLCAWSTWDTRSYEQYFGPGTRLTVT.

This clonotype has only a few counts. The chain employs TRBV23-1 and TRBJ2-5, with 9 bases lining up with TRBD2. TRBV23-1 is marked as an open reading frame, function uncertain. Trimming took 4 bases from V and 0 from J; bases not matched to a gene: 9. The CDR3 extends over 17 amino acids. The CDR3, as DNA: TGCGCCAGCAGTCGAGAGCGACTAGCGGCTGACCAAGAGACCCAGTACTTC. Translated: CASSRERLAADQETQYF.

The rearrangement links TRBV29-1 to TRBJ2-7, with TRBD2 matching over 9 bases. This CDR3 region has 13 residues. Per the germline V gene, CDR1 is SQVTM and CDR2 is ANQGSEA. The trim removed 4 bases at V and 6 bases at J, leaving 7 bases unmatched. The CDR3 reads CSVGKAGGSEQYF. Here the CDR3 DNA reads TGCAGCGTTGGAAAGGCGGGAGGGAGCGAGCAGTACTTC.

The rearrangement uses TRBV5-6 and TRBJ1-5; a possible D gene is TRBD1 (6 bases). With 1 base removed from V and 0 bases from J, the gap between germline ends came to 8 bases. The CDR3 totals 15 residues. CDR1 is SGHDT and CDR2 is YYEEEE in the germline V gene. The CDR3 DNA follows: TGTGCCAGCAGCTTGCAGGGGCTTAGCAATCAGCCCCAGCATTTT. It encodes CASSLQGLSNQPQHF.

This clonotype has just a few counts. The chain employs TRBV12-3 or TRBV12-4 and TRBJ1-1, with 8 bases lining up with TRBD1. The CDR3 is made up of 16 amino acids. V was clipped by 6 bases and J by 6 bases; unmatched bases: 15. CDR3 nucleotides: TGTGCCAGCAGCCGGACAGGGTTAATCGGGGGAGCTGAAGCTTTCTTT. It encodes CASSRTGLIGGAEAFF.

Many counts were recorded for this clonotype. V is TRBV28 and J is TRBJ2-7; TRBD1 matches 9 bases. Looked up from germline, CDR1 is MDHEN and CDR2 is SYDVKM. V trimming: 6 bases; J trimming: 3 bases; junction bases outside the gene matches: 3. The CDR3 consists of 13 residues. The DNA for the CDR3 is TGTGCCAGCAGCGGGACAGGGATCTACGAGCAGTACTTC. Its translation is CASSGTGIYEQYF.

This clonotype has just a few counts. The V and J genes are TRBV20-1 and TRBJ1-1; unclear D gene. Per the germline V gene, CDR1 is DFQATT and CDR2 is SNEGSKA (reference sequence). V lost 3 bases to trimming and J lost 2 bases, with 10 bases between them. The CDR3 covers 13 residues. The CDR3 region has the DNA TGCAGTGCTAGTGTGGCGGCTAACACTGAAGCTTTCTTT. Protein: CSASVAANTEAFF.